These 30 T cell receptor beta chains originate from one sample sequenced in a study of blood T cell repertoires in COVID-19. TCRdb's copy holds only in-frame clones and misses some; the assay was immunoSEQ multiplex PCR. The sample yields 400,000 or so clones, about nine tenths seen once. Source material: peripheral blood. These receptors all stem from a woman between 40 and 50 years old with COVID-19, enrolled during active disease.

The chain is built from TRBV10-3 and TRBJ2-5, with TRBD2 as a possible D gene (6 bases). Germline lookup yields CDR1 ENHRY and CDR2 SYGVKD. V was pared by 2 bases and J by 5 bases, with 6 bases between. This CDR3 is 12 amino acids long. CDR3 sequence (DNA): TGTGCCATCAGTGAGGGGGGGGAGACCCAGTACTTC. It encodes CAISEGGETQYF.

The V call is TRBV7-9, the J call TRBJ1-2, with a tentative D call TRBD1 (6 bases). CDR3 length equals 14 residues. V shed 3 bases and J shed 4 bases, with 12 bases lying between them. Germline V gives CDR1 SEHNR, CDR2 FQNEAQ (reference sequence). CDR3 protein: CASSFDRDIYGYTF. Written as DNA, the CDR3 is TGTGCCAGCAGCTTTGACCGGGACATCTATGGCTACACCTTC.

V usage is TRBV5-1 and J usage is TRBJ2-2, with D possibly being TRBD1 (6 bases). V gave up 4 bases and J gave up 7 bases, with 17 bases separating them. Germline assignment: CDR1 SGHRS and CDR2 YFSETQ. The CDR3 is made up of 15 amino acids. CDR3 residues: CASSPNGQPGGELFF. The CDR3 bases are TGCGCCAGCAGCCCTAACGGACAGCCCGGCGGGGAGCTGTTTTTT.

The CDR3 DNA sequence: TGCAGTGCTAGTCAGTTGGTAAGCAATCAGCCCCAGCATTTT. It specifies CSASQLVSNQPQHF. The rearrangement joins TRBV20-1 to TRBJ1-5; the D is unclear. The length of the CDR3 is 14 residues. The ends were cut back, 3 bases at V and 1 base at J, with 10 bases in the middle. Germline CDR1 and CDR2: DFQATT and SNEGSKA (reference sequence).

This rearrangement joins TRBV24-1 to TRBJ1-5; the match to TRBD1 covers 11 bases. The ends lost 3 bases at V and 6 bases at J; junction bases unmatched: 6. Germline CDR1 is KGHDR and CDR2 is SFDVKD. The CDR3 loop spans 16 amino acids. CDR3 bases: TGTGCCACCAGTGATGCCGGGACAGGGGGGCGTCAGCCCCAGCATTTT. Protein product: CATSDAGTGGRQPQHF.

This chain connects TRBV5-4 to TRBJ1-6; 7 nucleotides line up with TRBD1. With 4 bases clipped from V and 3 bases from J, the junction kept 7 bases outside the gene matches. This CDR3 region has 16 residues. The germline V gene has CDR1 SGHNT and CDR2 YYREEE (reference sequence). The CDR3 DNA follows: TGTGCCAGCAGCGCGCATTACAGGGGCTATAATTCACCCCTCCACTTT. Translated, it gives CASSAHYRGYNSPLHF.

This rearrangement joins TRBV11-3 to TRBJ1-1; the D gene is possibly TRBD1 (5 bases). The CDR3 extends over 15 amino acids. CDR1 is SGHNT, CDR2 YENEEA, per germline. V was shortened by 5 bases and J by 2 bases, with 15 bases between the two germline ends. In DNA, the CDR3 is TGTGCCAGCAGCCGGGGCGGGGGTATTAACACTGAAGCTTTCTTT. Translating gives CASSRGGGINTEAFF.

The chain uses TRBV9 and TRBJ1-4; 7 bases agree with TRBD1. In germline, CDR1 is SGDLS, CDR2 YYNGEE. The length of the CDR3 is 16 residues. The ends lost 1 base at V and 3 bases at J; junction bases unmatched: 6. This CDR3 is CASSVNPGTANEKLFF. DNA of the CDR3: TGTGCCAGCAGCGTAAATCCGGGGACAGCTAATGAAAAACTGTTTTTT.

The chain has TRBV5-4 and TRBJ1-2, with D possibly matching TRBD1 (6 bases). Germline CDR1 SGHNT, CDR2 YYREEE (reference sequence). With 3 bases removed from V and 3 bases from J, the gap between germline ends came to 12 bases. CDR3 size: 14 residues. CDR3 DNA sequence: TGTGCCAGCAGCTCACAGGGAACGGACTATGGCTACACCTTC. Protein: CASSSQGTDYGYTF.

This chain connects TRBV6-5 to TRBJ2-7; TRBD1 agrees at 9 bases. This CDR3 region has 15 residues. Germline V gene data show CDR1 as MNHEY and CDR2 as SVGAGI. Trimming removed 3 bases from V and 5 bases from J; junction bases left unmatched: 8. The CDR3 nucleotides read TGTGCCAGCAGTTATTCGGACAGGGGTAGGAACGAGCAGTACTTC. Translation gives CASSYSDRGRNEQYF.

V is TRBV18 and J is TRBJ2-5; D gene uncertain. Trimming removed 3 bases from V and 1 base from J, with 9 bases in between. Germline assignment: CDR1 KGHSH and CDR2 LQKENI. The CDR3 is made up of 14 amino acids. The CDR3 reads CASSPRKIQETQYF. The CDR3 DNA is TGTGCCAGCTCACCGCGGAAAATCCAAGAGACCCAGTACTTC.

The V gene is TRBV23-1, the J gene TRBJ1-1; D uncertain. TRBV23-1 is noted as an ORF with a role that remains uncertain. Deletions cut 0 bases from V and 6 bases from J, with 17 bases between. CDR3 size: 16 residues. CDR3 DNA: TGCGCCAGCAGTCAATCGTTGAGGGAATGTGGGCCTGAAGCTTTCTTT. Amino acids: CASSQSLRECGPEAFF.

The rearrangement joins TRBV18 to TRBJ2-1; 11 bases match TRBD1. This CDR3 region has 17 residues. Trimming removed 4 bases from V and 7 bases from J; junction bases left unmatched: 12. Germline assignment: CDR1 KGHSH and CDR2 LQKENI. CDR3 in amino acids: CASSQSRTGGGLNEQFF. The DNA for the CDR3 is TGTGCCAGCTCACAGTCCAGGACAGGGGGCGGTCTGAATGAGCAGTTCTTC.

The chain links TRBV5-4 to TRBJ1-6; TRBD1 agrees at 10 bases. Germline CDR1 and CDR2: SGHNT and YYREEE (reference sequence). The V gene end was trimmed by 0 bases and the J gene end by 7 bases; junction bases not matched to a gene: 7. This CDR3 has 17 residues. This chain's CDR3 is CASSLARDRGTNSPLHF. The CDR3 coding sequence is TGTGCCAGCAGCTTGGCCAGGGACAGGGGAACCAATTCACCCCTCCACTTT.

The rearrangement uses TRBV3-1 (or the pseudogene TRBV3-2) and TRBJ2-1, with 8 bases identical to TRBD2. Germline trimming cut 2 bases from V and 5 bases from J; bases unmatched to any gene: 8. The CDR3 is 16 amino acids. Germline CDR1 is LGHDT and CDR2 is YNNKEL (reference sequence). The CDR3, as DNA: TGTGCCAGCAGCCAAAAGACTAGCGTTTCGAACAATGAGCAGTTCTTC. Its protein is CASSQKTSVSNNEQFF.

The chain combines TRBV6-5 with TRBJ1-1, with 8 bases that match TRBD1. The CDR3 spans 15 residues. The trim removed 7 bases at V and 3 bases at J, leaving 10 bases unmatched. Per the germline V gene, CDR1 is MNHEY and CDR2 is SVGAGI. The CDR3 loop reads CASIPQGALYTEAFF. The CDR3 nucleotides are TGTGCCAGCATACCCCAGGGGGCGTTGTACACTGAAGCTTTCTTT.

The sample holds a few counts of this clone. The chain couples TRBV12-3 or TRBV12-4 to TRBJ1-5; D unclear. The length of the CDR3 is 13 residues. V was clipped by 6 bases and J by 4 bases, with 10 bases between them. CDR3 nucleotides: TGTGCCAGCAGCCTTACTTCGAATCAGCCCCAGCATTTT. Amino acids: CASSLTSNQPQHF.

The chain recombines TRBV6-2 or TRBV6-3 with TRBJ1-1, with D possibly matching TRBD1 (5 bases). CDR1 and CDR2 from the germline V gene are MNHEY and SVGEGT. CDR3 size: 14 residues. V shed 2 bases and J shed 2 bases, with 9 bases lying between them. The CDR3 coding sequence is TGTGCCAGCAGTTACACAGGACAAAACACTGAAGCTTTCTTT. Protein: CASSYTGQNTEAFF.

The chain uses TRBV4-1 and TRBJ1-6; D remains unclear. With 5 bases removed from V and 9 bases from J, the gap between germline ends came to 17 bases. The CDR3 runs to 15 residues. From germline, CDR1 is MGHRA and CDR2 YSYEKL. The CDR3 bases are TGCGCCAGCAGCGCAAGGCGGGCTGGAATTTCACCCCTCCACTTT. Translating it yields CASSARRAGISPLHF.

This chain uses TRBV6-2 or TRBV6-3 with TRBJ1-1; D unclear. V shed 2 bases and J shed 1 base, with 5 bases lying between them. This CDR3 spans 13 amino acids. CDR1 and CDR2 (germline): MNHEY, SVGEGT. Written as DNA, the CDR3 is TGTGCCAGCAGTTACATAGCGAACACTGAAGCTTTCTTT. Translating it yields CASSYIANTEAFF.

This clone has a handful of counts. The chain joins TRBV19 to TRBJ2-2; tentatively, D is TRBD1 (5 bases). The CDR3 has 14 residues. The V end lost 6 bases, the J end lost 2 bases, and 10 bases lay between the germline ends. The germline CDR1 and CDR2 sequences are LNHDA and SQIVND (reference sequence). The CDR3 reads CASSLQGNTGELFF. The CDR3 coding sequence is TGTGCCAGTAGCTTGCAGGGAAACACCGGGGAGCTGTTTTTT.

The chain combines TRBV5-4 with TRBJ2-7, with no clear D. Trimming shortened V by 10 bases and J by 0 bases, and 29 bases separated the two germline ends. This CDR3 is built from 18 residues. Germline V gene data show CDR1 as SGHNT and CDR2 as YYREEE (reference sequence). CDR3: CASSRPSGGQVRSYEQYF. The CDR3 DNA sequence: TGTGCCTCGTCACGACCATCTGGTGGGCAGGTCCGCTCCTACGAGCAGTACTTC.

The chain joins TRBV7-9 to TRBJ1-2, with TRBD1 identical over 10 bases. Unmatched junction bases numbered 5, after V lost 1 base and J lost 0 bases. Germline loops: CDR1 SEHNR, CDR2 FQNEAQ (reference sequence). The CDR3 runs to 17 residues. In DNA, the CDR3 is TGTGCCAGCAGCTTAGATGGGACAGGGGAAGCTAACTATGGCTACACCTTC. Translation: CASSLDGTGEANYGYTF.

The rearrangement joins TRBV19 to TRBJ1-2, with 9 bases aligning to TRBD1. V was clipped by 0 bases and J by 10 bases; unmatched bases: 6. The length of the CDR3 is 14 residues. In germline, CDR1 is LNHDA, CDR2 SQIVND (reference sequence). In nucleotides, the CDR3 is TGTGCCAGTAGTATAGATCGGGACAGGGTCATCTACACCTTC. Its translation: CASSIDRDRVIYTF.

The chain has TRBV30 and TRBJ1-5; a possible D gene is TRBD1 (5 bases). From germline, CDR1 is GTSNPN and CDR2 SVGIG (reference sequence). Trimming removed 1 base at V and 5 bases at J, with 12 bases between. This CDR3 has 14 residues. CDR3 sequence reads: CAWSADRLYQPQHF. The CDR3 coding sequence is TGTGCCTGGAGTGCAGACAGACTTTATCAGCCCCAGCATTTT.

The V and J genes are TRBV9 and TRBJ2-3; 7 bases fit TRBD1. The length of the CDR3 is 15 residues. V gave up 3 bases and J gave up 4 bases; unmatched junction bases: 8. CDR1 is SGDLS and CDR2 is YYNGEE in the germline V gene. CDR3: CASSDRDRSPDTQYF. As DNA, the CDR3 is TGTGCCAGCAGCGACCGGGACAGAAGCCCAGATACGCAGTATTTT.

V gene TRBV3-1 (or the pseudogene TRBV3-2) combines with J gene TRBJ2-1; 9 positions match TRBD2. The trim removed 4 bases at V and 9 bases at J, leaving 10 bases unmatched. The germline V gene has CDR1 LGHDT and CDR2 YNNKEL (reference sequence). The CDR3 loop spans 15 amino acids. CDR3 in amino acids: CASSLSGRREGEQFF. DNA of the CDR3: TGTGCCAGCAGCCTTAGCGGGAGAAGGGAAGGTGAGCAGTTCTTC.

The rearrangement joins TRBV9 to TRBJ1-4; no clear D gene. The length of the CDR3 is 15 residues. V was pared by 0 bases and J by 5 bases, with 11 bases between. Germline V gene lookup returns CDR1 SGDLS and CDR2 YYNGEE. CDR3 region: CASSVGFGKNEKLFF. DNA for the CDR3: TGTGCCAGCAGCGTAGGGTTCGGGAAAAATGAAAAACTGTTTTTT.

The chain links TRBV10-3 to TRBJ1-5; D remains ambiguous. The germline V gene has CDR1 ENHRY and CDR2 SYGVKD. The CDR3 contains 13 residues. V was cut by 3 bases and J by 3 bases, with 6 bases left in between. The CDR3 here is CAISDQFNQPQHF. The CDR3 DNA reads as TGTGCCATCAGTGACCAGTTCAATCAGCCCCAGCATTTT.

This rearrangement joins TRBV6-5 to TRBJ1-1; perhaps TRBD1 as D (6 bases). Germline values: CDR1 MNHEY, CDR2 SVGAGI. The CDR3 is made up of 14 amino acids. V lost 2 bases, J lost 1 base, and 8 bases lay in between. The CDR3 bases are TGTGCCAGCAGTTACACAGGGAGGAACACTGAAGCTTTCTTT. It specifies CASSYTGRNTEAFF.